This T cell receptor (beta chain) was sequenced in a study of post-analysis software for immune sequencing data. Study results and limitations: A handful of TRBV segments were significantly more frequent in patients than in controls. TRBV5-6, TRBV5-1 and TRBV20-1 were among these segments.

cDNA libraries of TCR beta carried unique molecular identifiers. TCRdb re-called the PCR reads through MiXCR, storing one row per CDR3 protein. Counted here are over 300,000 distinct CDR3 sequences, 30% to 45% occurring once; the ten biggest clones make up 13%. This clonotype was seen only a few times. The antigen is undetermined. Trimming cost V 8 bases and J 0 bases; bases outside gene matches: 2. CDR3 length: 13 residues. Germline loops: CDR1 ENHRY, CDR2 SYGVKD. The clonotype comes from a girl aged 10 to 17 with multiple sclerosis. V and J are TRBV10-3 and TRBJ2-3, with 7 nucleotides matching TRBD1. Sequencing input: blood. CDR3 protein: CAIQGVSTDTQYF. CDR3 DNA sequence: TGTGCCATCCAGGGGGTAAGCACAGATACGCAGTATTTT.